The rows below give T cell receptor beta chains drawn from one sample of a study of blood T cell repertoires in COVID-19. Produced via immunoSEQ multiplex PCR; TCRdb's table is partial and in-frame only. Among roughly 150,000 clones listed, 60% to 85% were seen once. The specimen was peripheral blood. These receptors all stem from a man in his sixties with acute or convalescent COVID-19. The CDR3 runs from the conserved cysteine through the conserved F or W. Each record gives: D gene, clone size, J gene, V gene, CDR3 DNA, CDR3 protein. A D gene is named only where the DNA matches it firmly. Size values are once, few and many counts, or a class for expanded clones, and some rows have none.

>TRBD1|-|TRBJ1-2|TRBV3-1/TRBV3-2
TGTGCCAGCAGCCGCGGACAGGGGGAGGGTTATGGCTACACCTTC
CASSRGQGEGYGYTF
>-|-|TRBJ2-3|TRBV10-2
TGCGCCAGCAGTCGGGCGGGGACAGATACGCAGTATTTT
CASSRAGTDTQYF
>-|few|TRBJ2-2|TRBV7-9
TGTGCCAGCAGCTCGGGACACTTAAACACCGGGGAGCTGTTTTTT
CASSSGHLNTGELFF
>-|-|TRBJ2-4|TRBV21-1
TGTGCCCCCGAGGGGGACATTCAGTACTTC
CAPEGDIQYF
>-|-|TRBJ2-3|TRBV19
TGTGCCAGTAGTATAATGAGTACTAGCACAGATACGCAGTATTTT
CASSIMSTSTDTQYF
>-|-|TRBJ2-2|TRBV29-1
TGCAGCGTTTGGACAGCCGGGGAGCTGTTTTTT
CSVWTAGELFF
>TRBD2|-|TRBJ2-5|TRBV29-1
TGCAGCGTTAGGACTAGCGGAGGGGAGACCCAGTACTTC
CSVRTSGGETQYF
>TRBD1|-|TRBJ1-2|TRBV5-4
TGTGCCAGCAGCCCTGAAAGGGACAGTCTCTATGGCTACACCTTC
CASSPERDSLYGYTF
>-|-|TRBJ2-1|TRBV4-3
TGCGCCAGCAGCCAGTTCTACAGGGACAATGAGCAGTTCTTC
CASSQFYRDNEQFF
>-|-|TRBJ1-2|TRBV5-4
TGTGCCAGCAGCTTGGAAGGGGTAGTTGACTATGGCTACACCTTC
CASSLEGVVDYGYTF
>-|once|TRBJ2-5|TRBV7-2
TGTGCCAGCAGCACTCCCAACCCAGGCCAAGAGACCCAGTACTTC
CASSTPNPGQETQYF
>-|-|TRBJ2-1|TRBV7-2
TGTGCCAGCAGCTTACAGGGAATCCTCTACAATGAGCAGTTCTTC
CASSLQGILYNEQFF
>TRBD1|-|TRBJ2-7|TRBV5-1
TGCGCCAGCAGCACCGGACAGGGTCTCTACCTTACCTACGAGCAGTACTTC
CASSTGQGLYLTYEQYF
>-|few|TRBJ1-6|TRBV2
TGTGGACAGAGGAGCTCCTATAATTCACCCCTCCACTTT
CGQRSSYNSPLHF
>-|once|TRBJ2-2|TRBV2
TGTGCCAGCACCCACCGGGACAAGAACACCGGGGAGCTGTTTTTT
CASTHRDKNTGELFF
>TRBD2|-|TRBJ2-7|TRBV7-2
TGTGCCAGCAGCTTTTCGACTAGCGGGGGGTACGAGCAGTACTTC
CASSFSTSGGYEQYF
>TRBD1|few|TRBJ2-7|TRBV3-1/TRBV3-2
TGTGCCAGCAGCCAGGGGACAGGGGGCCACGAGCAGTACTTC
CASSQGTGGHEQYF
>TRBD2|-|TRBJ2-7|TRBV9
TGTGCCAGCAGCGTTAGCGGGGGGACCTCCTACGAGCAGTACTTC
CASSVSGGTSYEQYF
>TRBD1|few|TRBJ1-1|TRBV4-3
TGCGCCAGCAGCCAAGTCATCAGGGGGGCTGAAGCTTTCTTT
CASSQVIRGAEAFF
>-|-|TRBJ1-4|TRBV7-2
TGTGCCAGCAGCAACAGGAAAGTGAATAATGAAAAACTGTTTTTT
CASSNRKVNNEKLFF
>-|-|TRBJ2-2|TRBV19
TGTGCCGTATACACCGGGGAGCTGTTTTTT
CAVYTGELFF
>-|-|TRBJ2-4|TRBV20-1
TGCAGTGCTACAGAAAACATTCAGTACTTC
CSATENIQYF
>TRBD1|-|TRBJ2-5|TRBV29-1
TGCAGCGTTGAAGATCTGGAGGACAGGGTTGGGTACATAGGCCCTCAAGAGACCCAGTACTTC
CSVEDLEDRVGYIGPQETQYF
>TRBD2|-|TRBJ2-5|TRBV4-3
TGCGCCAGCAGCCAAGTCCTTGGGGCTAGCGGGACCCGAGAGACCCAGTACTTC
CASSQVLGASGTRETQYF
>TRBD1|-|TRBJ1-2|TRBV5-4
TGTGCCAGCAGCGGGGGACAGGGTCCAGGCTATGGCTACACCTTC
CASSGGQGPGYGYTF
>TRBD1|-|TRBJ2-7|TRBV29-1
TGCAGCGTTGAATCACTGACAGGGGGAGGATACGAGCAGTACTTC
CSVESLTGGGYEQYF
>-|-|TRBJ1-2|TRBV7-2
TGTGCCAGCAGCTTTATTAGCCAGTCGAACTATGGCTACACCTTC
CASSFISQSNYGYTF
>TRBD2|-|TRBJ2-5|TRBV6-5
TGTGCCAGCAGGTCGCGGGGGGCTTACCAAGAGACCCAGTACTTC
CASRSRGAYQETQYF
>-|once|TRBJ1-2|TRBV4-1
TGCGCCAGCAGCCAAGGAATTGGGGCCCCCTATGGCTACACCTTC
CASSQGIGAPYGYTF
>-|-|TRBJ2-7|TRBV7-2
TGTGCCAGCAGCACCCGTAATAGCGGCACCTACGAGCAGTACTTC
CASSTRNSGTYEQYF
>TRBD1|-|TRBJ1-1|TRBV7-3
TGTGCCAGCAGCGTACAGGGGAGCGGCACTGAAGCTTTCTTT
CASSVQGSGTEAFF
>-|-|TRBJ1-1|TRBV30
TGTGCCTGGAGTGTACGCATAGGAGGGCGCAGGGACACTGAAGCTTTCTTT
CAWSVRIGGRRDTEAFF